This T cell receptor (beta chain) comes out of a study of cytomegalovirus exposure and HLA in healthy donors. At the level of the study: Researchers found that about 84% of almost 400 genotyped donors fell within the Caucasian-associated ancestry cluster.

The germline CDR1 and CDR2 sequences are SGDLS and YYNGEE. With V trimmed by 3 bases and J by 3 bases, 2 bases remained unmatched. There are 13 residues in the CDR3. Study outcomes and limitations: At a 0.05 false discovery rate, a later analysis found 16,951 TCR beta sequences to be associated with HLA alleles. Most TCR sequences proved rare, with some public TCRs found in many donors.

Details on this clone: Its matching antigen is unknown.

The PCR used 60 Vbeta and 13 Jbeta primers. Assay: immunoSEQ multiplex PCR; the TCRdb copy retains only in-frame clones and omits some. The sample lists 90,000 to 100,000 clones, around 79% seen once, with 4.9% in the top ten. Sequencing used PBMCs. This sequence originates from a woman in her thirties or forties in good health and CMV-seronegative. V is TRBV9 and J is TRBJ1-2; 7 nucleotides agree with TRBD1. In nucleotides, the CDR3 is TGTGCCAGCAGCGGAGACAGGGACTATGGCTACACCTTC. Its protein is CASSGDRDYGYTF.